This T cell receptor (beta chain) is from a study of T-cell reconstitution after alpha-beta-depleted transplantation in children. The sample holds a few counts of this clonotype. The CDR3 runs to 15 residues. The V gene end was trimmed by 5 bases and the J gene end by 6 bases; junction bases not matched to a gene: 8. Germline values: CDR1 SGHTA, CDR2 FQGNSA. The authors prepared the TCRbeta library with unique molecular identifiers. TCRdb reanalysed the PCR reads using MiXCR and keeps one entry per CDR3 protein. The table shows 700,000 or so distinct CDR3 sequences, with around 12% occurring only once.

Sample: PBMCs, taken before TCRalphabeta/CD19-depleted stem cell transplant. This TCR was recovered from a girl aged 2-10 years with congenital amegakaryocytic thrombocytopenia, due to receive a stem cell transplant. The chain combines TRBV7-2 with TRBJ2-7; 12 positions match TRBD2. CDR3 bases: TGTGCCAGCAGCCTACTGACTAGCGGGAGCGGCGAGCAGTACTTC. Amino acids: CASSLLTSGSGEQYF. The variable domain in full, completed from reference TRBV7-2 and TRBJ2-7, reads GAGVSQSPSNKVTEKGKDVELRCDPISGHTALYWYRQSLGQGLEFLIYFQGNSAPDKSGLPSDRFSAERTGGSVSTLTIQRTQQEDSAVYLCASSLLTSGSGEQYFGPGTRLTVT.